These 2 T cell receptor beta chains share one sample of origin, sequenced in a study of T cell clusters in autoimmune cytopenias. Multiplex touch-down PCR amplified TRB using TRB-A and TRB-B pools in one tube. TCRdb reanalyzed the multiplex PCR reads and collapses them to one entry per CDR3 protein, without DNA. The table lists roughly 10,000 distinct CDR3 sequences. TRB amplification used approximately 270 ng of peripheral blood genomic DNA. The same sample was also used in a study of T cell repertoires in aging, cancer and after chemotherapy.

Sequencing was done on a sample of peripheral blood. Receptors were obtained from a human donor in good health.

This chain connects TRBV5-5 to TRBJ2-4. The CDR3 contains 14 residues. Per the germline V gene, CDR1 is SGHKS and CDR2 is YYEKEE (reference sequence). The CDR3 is CASSLALFKNIQYF.

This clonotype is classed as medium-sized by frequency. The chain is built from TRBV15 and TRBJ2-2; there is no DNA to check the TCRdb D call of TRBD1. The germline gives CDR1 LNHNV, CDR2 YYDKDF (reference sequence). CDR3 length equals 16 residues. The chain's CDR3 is CATSGRTGGPPTELFF.